The 27 T cell receptor beta chains listed next were all sequenced from one sample in a study of CD8 T cells in Susac syndrome. RNA, at about 0.45 to 1 ug, was reverse transcribed with random hexamers. Each CDR3 protein is one row after TCRdb ran MiXCR on the immunoSEQ multiplex PCR reads. The table shows 250,000 or so distinct CDR3 sequences, with roughly 95% occurring only once. Sequenced: CD4+ T cells from PBMCs. These TCRs come from a human donor with multiple sclerosis.

The chain has TRBV5-1 and TRBJ2-2, with D unclear. The CDR3 sequence is 16 residues long. V dropped 1 base and J dropped 4 bases, with 14 bases sitting between them. Germline assignment: CDR1 SGHRS and CDR2 YFSETQ. The CDR3 here is CASSLQASASTGELFF. DNA of the CDR3: TGCGCCAGCAGCTTGCAGGCTTCCGCTAGCACCGGGGAGCTGTTTTTT.

This clonotype was seen once. V usage is TRBV3-1 and J usage is TRBJ1-3; unclear D gene. The CDR3 runs to 15 residues. Germline CDR1 and CDR2: LGHDT and YNNKEL (reference sequence). V was clipped by 4 bases and J by 0 bases, with 10 bases between them. The CDR3 reads CASSPDARSGNTIYF. The CDR3 bases are TGTGCCAGCAGCCCCGACGCCCGCTCTGGAAACACCATATATTTT.

The chain employs TRBV29-1 and TRBJ2-3, with D possibly matching TRBD1 (5 bases). Germline V lookup: CDR1 SQVTM, CDR2 ANQGSEA. Trimming shortened V by 4 bases and J by 2 bases, and 10 bases separated the two germline ends. The CDR3 length is 13 residues. This CDR3 reads CSVAGRVTDTQYF. The CDR3 bases are TGCAGCGTTGCCGGCAGGGTCACAGATACGCAGTATTTT.

This clonotype was seen once. This sequence joins TRBV18 and TRBJ1-2; tentative D call: TRBD1 (5 bases). The length of the CDR3 is 17 residues. V was clipped by 0 bases and J by 7 bases, with 21 bases between them. The V gene's germline CDR1 is KGHSH and CDR2 LQKENI. As DNA, the CDR3 is TGTGCCAGCTCACCACCGGTCTCGGGGGTGGGTAAAACTGGCTACACCTTC. Protein sequence: CASSPPVSGVGKTGYTF. Variable domain in full (rest from reference TRBV18 and TRBJ1-2): NAGVMQNPRHLVRRRGQEARLRCSPMKGHSHVYWYRQLPEEGLKFMVYLQKENIIDESGMPKERFSAEFPKEGPSILRIQQVVRGDSAAYFCASSPPVSGVGKTGYTFGSGTRLTVV.

V usage is TRBV7-9 and J usage is TRBJ1-6, with a tentative D call TRBD1 (6 bases). The CDR3 has 15 residues. Trimming removed 6 bases at V and 7 bases at J, with 16 bases between. CDR1 SEHNR and CDR2 FQNEAQ come from the germline V gene (reference sequence). The DNA of the CDR3 is TGTGCCAGCAGTCAACAGGGTGTTGGAAATTCACCCCTCCACTTT. Translation: CASSQQGVGNSPLHF.

The CDR3: CASSGLGKGTEAFF. CDR3 bases: TGTGCCAGCAGTGGGTTGGGGAAGGGCACTGAAGCTTTCTTT. V gene TRBV2 combines with J gene TRBJ1-1; D unresolved. Germline V gene sequence: CDR1 SNHLY, CDR2 FYNNEI. The CDR3 spans 14 residues. Trimming removed 4 bases at V and 4 bases at J, with 13 bases between.

The DNA for the CDR3 is TGTGCCACCAGTGATCCACGACAGGGCGGAGAGACCCAGTACTTC. It specifies CATSDPRQGGETQYF. This chain uses TRBV24-1 with TRBJ2-5; TRBD1 aligns across 7 bases. V shed 3 bases, J shed 4 bases, and the junction held 7 bases outside the gene matches. Germline CDR1 and CDR2: KGHDR and SFDVKD. This CDR3 has 15 residues.

This chain joins TRBV12-3 or TRBV12-4 and TRBJ1-2; D gene uncertain. The CDR3 runs 14 residues. V was clipped by 2 bases and J by 6 bases, with 13 bases between them. The CDR3 nucleotides read TGTGCCAGCAGTTTATTTGGGGTGGTGGATGGCTACACCTTC. Protein product: CASSLFGVVDGYTF.

J is TRBJ1-5 and V is TRBV2; D unclear. The V gene's germline CDR1 is SNHLY and CDR2 FYNNEI. This CDR3 is 13 amino acids long. With 3 bases removed from V and 9 bases from J, the gap between germline ends came to 12 bases. The DNA for the CDR3 is TGTGCCAGCAGTGAGACCGGCAGCCGGCCCCAGCATTTT. Amino acids: CASSETGSRPQHF.

V usage is TRBV24-1 and J usage is TRBJ1-1, with TRBD1 identical over 9 bases. CDR1 and CDR2 from the germline V gene are KGHDR and SFDVKD. Losses at the gene ends were 8 bases for V and 5 bases for J; bases not matched to a gene: 11. This CDR3 region has 15 residues. The CDR3 spells CATIRSTGGRTEAFF. The CDR3 DNA is TGTGCCACCATAAGATCCACAGGGGGCCGTACTGAAGCTTTCTTT.

In its sample, this clonotype was seen once. The chain links TRBV14 to TRBJ2-1; a possible D gene is TRBD2 (7 bases). CDR1 is SGHDN, CDR2 FVKESK, per germline. Trimming shortened V by 2 bases and J by 2 bases, and 13 bases separated the two germline ends. The CDR3 length is 16 residues. CDR3 nucleotide sequence: TGTGCCAGCAGCCAAACGAGGGGGGGGCCCTACAATGAGCAGTTCTTC. This codes for CASSQTRGGPYNEQFF.

The chain links TRBV5-1 to TRBJ2-3; unclear D gene. The CDR3 sequence is 14 residues long. Deletions cut 6 bases from V and 0 bases from J, with 11 bases between. Germline CDR1 SGHRS, CDR2 YFSETQ. CDR3 DNA: TGCGCCAGCACGAAGAGTTCTAGCACAGATACGCAGTATTTT. This codes for CASTKSSSTDTQYF.

This chain uses TRBV6-1 with TRBJ1-2, with TRBD1 as a possible D gene (5 bases). V lost 5 bases to trimming and J lost 4 bases, with 17 bases between them. The CDR3 contains 15 residues. Germline-derived CDR1 and CDR2 are MNHNS and SASEGT. In DNA, the CDR3 is TGTGCCAGCAGTCCTGCCCGGGACGGAATCTATGGCTACACCTTC. It codes for CASSPARDGIYGYTF.

This chain connects TRBV7-9 to TRBJ1-5, with 8 bases identical to TRBD1. The CDR3 contains 14 residues. V was clipped by 4 bases and J by 4 bases; unmatched bases: 3. CDR1 and CDR2 (germline): SEHNR, FQNEAQ (reference sequence). The CDR3 is CASSSDRENQPQHF. The CDR3 DNA is TGTGCCAGCAGCTCGGACAGGGAGAATCAGCCCCAGCATTTT.

The chain employs TRBV12-3 or TRBV12-4 and TRBJ2-3; 9 bases are shared with TRBD2. The CDR3 length is 16 residues. The trim removed 0 bases at V and 1 base at J, leaving 2 bases unmatched. CDR3 bases: TGTGCCAGCAGTTTAGCTAGCGGGGGAGGCACAGATACGCAGTATTTT. Translation gives CASSLASGGGTDTQYF.

This clonotype was detected once. The V gene is TRBV5-1, the J gene TRBJ1-1, with D possibly TRBD1 on 5 matching bases. The CDR3 runs 14 residues. V lost 4 bases, J lost 4 bases, and 14 bases lay in between. The germline V gene encodes CDR1 SGHRS and CDR2 YFSETQ. The CDR3 here is CASSGDQGITEAFF. DNA for the CDR3: TGCGCCAGCAGCGGTGACCAGGGCATCACTGAAGCTTTCTTT. Full variable domain (outside the CDR3, taken from reference TRBV5-1 and TRBJ1-1): KAGVTQTPRYLIKTRGQQVTLSCSPISGHRSVSWYQQTPGQGLQFLFEYFSETQRNKGNFPGRFSGRQFSNSRSEMNVSTLELGDSALYLCASSGDQGITEAFFGQGTRLTVV.

This chain's CDR3 is CASRRLVIGEQFF. Written as DNA, the CDR3 is TGTGCCAGCAGGAGACTAGTTATTGGTGAGCAGTTCTTC. The V and J genes are TRBV2 and TRBJ2-1; TRBD2 might be the D (6 bases). Germline CDR1 is SNHLY and CDR2 is FYNNEI. The CDR3 totals 13 residues. Trimming cost V 6 bases and J 9 bases, with 15 bases left between them. The complete variable domain, with remaining parts taken from reference TRBV2 and TRBJ2-1, reads EPEVTQTPSHQVTQMGQEVILRCVPISNHLYFYWYRQILGQKVEFLVSFYNNEISEKSEIFDDQFSVERPDGSNFTLKIRSTKLEDSAMYFCASRRLVIGEQFFGPGTRLTVL.

The chain couples TRBV27 to TRBJ1-4; D unclear. V lost 3 bases to trimming and J lost 0 bases, with 5 bases between them. The CDR3 covers 14 residues. Per the germline V gene, CDR1 is MNHEY and CDR2 is SMNVEV (reference sequence). The DNA of the CDR3 is TGTGCCAGCAGTTTTGGAACAACTAATGAAAAACTGTTTTTT. Protein sequence: CASSFGTTNEKLFF.

The V and J genes are TRBV7-8 and TRBJ1-1; possible D gene TRBD1, 5 bases. The V gene lost 5 bases and the J gene lost 0 bases, with 19 bases spanning the gap. The CDR3 has 17 amino acids. Germline V gene sequence: CDR1 SGHVS, CDR2 FQNEAQ. The CDR3 DNA reads as TGTGCCAGCAGCACGCGGACGGGACCGAGCATGAACACTGAAGCTTTCTTT. It is translated as CASSTRTGPSMNTEAFF.

This sequence joins TRBV19 and TRBJ2-3; D is uncertain. Germline V gene data show CDR1 as LNHDA and CDR2 as SQIVND (reference sequence). Trimming cost V 3 bases and J 4 bases, with 14 bases left between them. This CDR3 has 15 residues. This CDR3 is CASSMGGRQADTQYF. The CDR3 nucleotides read TGTGCCAGTAGTATGGGCGGTCGTCAGGCAGATACGCAGTATTTT.

CDR3 amino acids: CASSPRGQTQYF. CDR3 DNA: TGTGCCAGCAGCCCGCGGGGGCAGACCCAGTACTTC. The V call is TRBV12-3 or TRBV12-4, the J call TRBJ2-5; D may be TRBD2 (7 bases). V shed 6 bases and J shed 6 bases, with 11 bases lying between them. The CDR3 sequence is 12 residues long.

This chain uses TRBV12-3 or TRBV12-4 with TRBJ1-1; no definite D call. V was shortened by 4 bases and J by 7 bases, with 19 bases between the two germline ends. This CDR3 has 15 residues. The CDR3 sequence: CASSSFPIGPVEAFF. The CDR3 nucleotides are TGTGCCAGCAGTTCGTTTCCTATCGGCCCCGTTGAAGCTTTCTTT.

This rearrangement joins TRBV14 to TRBJ2-7; TRBD2 is a possible D gene (6 bases). CDR1 and CDR2 (germline): SGHDN, FVKESK. The V and J ends lost 5 bases and 3 bases respectively, with 11 bases between them. This CDR3 is built from 13 residues. CDR3 nucleotide sequence: TGTGCCAGCAGCTACGGAGGGTTCTACGAGCAGTACGTC. Its translation: CASSYGGFYEQYV.

The chain has TRBV28 and TRBJ2-3; TRBD2 matches at 8 bases. With V trimmed by 6 bases and J by 2 bases, 10 bases remained unmatched. This CDR3 has 16 residues. From germline, CDR1 is MDHEN and CDR2 SYDVKM. The CDR3 DNA reads as TGTGCCAGCAGCCCGGAACTAGCGGAGTCCACAGATACGCAGTATTTT. Its protein product is CASSPELAESTDTQYF. The complete variable domain, with remaining parts taken from reference TRBV28 and TRBJ2-3, reads DVKVTQSSRYLVKRTGEKVFLECVQDMDHENMFWYRQDPGLGLRLIYFSYDVKMKEKGDIPEGYSVSREKKERFSLILESASTNQTSMYLCASSPELAESTDTQYFGPGTRLTVL.

V is TRBV28 and J is TRBJ2-5; no clear D. The CDR3 extends over 14 amino acids. CDR1 MDHEN and CDR2 SYDVKM come from the germline V gene. The ends were cut back, 3 bases at V and 1 base at J, with 9 bases in the middle. The CDR3 spells CASSLPQLQETQYF. DNA for the CDR3: TGTGCCAGCAGTTTGCCACAGCTCCAAGAGACCCAGTACTTC. The whole variable domain, filled in from reference TRBV28 and TRBJ2-5, reads DVKVTQSSRYLVKRTGEKVFLECVQDMDHENMFWYRQDPGLGLRLIYFSYDVKMKEKGDIPEGYSVSREKKERFSLILESASTNQTSMYLCASSLPQLQETQYFGPGTRLLVL.

This rearrangement joins TRBV7-2 to TRBJ2-1; TRBD2 might be the D (6 bases). The CDR3 runs 15 residues. Germline CDR1 reads SGHTA; CDR2 reads FQGNSA. The germline V and J ends were trimmed by 1 base and 0 bases, with 7 bases remaining between them. The CDR3 coding sequence is TGTGCCAGCAGCTTAGTGGGACTCTCCTACAATGAGCAGTTCTTC. Residues: CASSLVGLSYNEQFF.

The chain employs TRBV12-3 or TRBV12-4 and TRBJ1-1; weak D call: TRBD1 (6 bases). V lost 6 bases and J 1 base, leaving 15 bases between the germline ends. CDR3 length: 15 amino acids. In DNA form, the CDR3 reads TGTGCCAGCAGGAGACCGGACAGACGGAACACTGAAGCTTTCTTT. Translating it yields CASRRPDRRNTEAFF.